The 18 T cell receptor beta chains given below trace back to one sample, sequenced in a study of blood T cell repertoires in COVID-19. This table comes from immunoSEQ multiplex PCR, and its TCRdb copy is limited to in-frame clones, with some not included. The sample records fewer than 150,000 clones, around 78% being singletons. The sample taken for sequencing was peripheral blood. Receptor source: a human donor in a cohort sampled during active COVID-19.

The chain couples TRBV27 to TRBJ2-3; 8 bases line up with TRBD1. The CDR3 contains 14 residues. Per the germline V gene, CDR1 is MNHEY and CDR2 is SMNVEV (reference sequence). With V trimmed by 8 bases and J by 5 bases, 9 bases remained unmatched. As DNA, the CDR3 is TGTGCCAGCGCCTCAGGGGGCGCGGTAGATACGCAGTATTTT. Its protein product is CASASGGAVDTQYF.

This clone showed up just a few times. The rearrangement uses TRBV11-2 and TRBJ1-6, with D uncertain. Deletions cut 5 bases from V and 7 bases from J, with 15 bases between. Germline-derived CDR1 and CDR2 are SGHAT and FQNNGV. CDR3 size: 15 residues. CDR3 sequence reads: CASSPTIRENSPLHF. The CDR3 coding sequence is TGTGCCAGCAGCCCGACGATACGGGAAAATTCACCCCTCCACTTT.

The chain employs TRBV27 and TRBJ2-7; perhaps TRBD1 as D (5 bases). The V gene's germline CDR1 is MNHEY and CDR2 SMNVEV (reference sequence). Trimming took 2 bases from V and 6 from J, leaving 11 bases between them. The CDR3 consists of 13 residues. The DNA of the CDR3 is TGTGCCAGCAGTTTAGGGGCTTCTTCCGAGCAGTACTTC. It is translated as CASSLGASSEQYF.

This rearrangement joins TRBV28 to TRBJ1-1, with D possibly matching TRBD1 (5 bases). The CDR3 runs 13 residues. Germline V gene lookup returns CDR1 MDHEN and CDR2 SYDVKM. V lost 6 bases, J lost 0 bases, and 8 bases lay in between. The CDR3 bases are TGTGCCAGCAGGGGGCAACTGAACACTGAAGCTTTCTTT. Translated, it gives CASRGQLNTEAFF.

The table lists this clone with a few counts. V is TRBV28 and J is TRBJ1-5, with 7 bases that match TRBD1. Unmatched junction bases numbered 10, after V lost 2 bases and J lost 3 bases. The CDR3 is 17 residues long. Germline-derived CDR1 and CDR2 are MDHEN and SYDVKM. This chain's CDR3 is CASSLGLQGTHNQPQHF. The CDR3 coding sequence is TGTGCCAGCAGTTTAGGACTACAGGGGACTCACAATCAGCCCCAGCATTTT.

This chain links TRBV6-5 with TRBJ1-3; no clear D gene. The CDR3 has 14 amino acids. Trimming removed 8 bases from V and 0 bases from J, with 11 bases in between. Germline V gene data show CDR1 as MNHEY and CDR2 as SVGAGI. CDR3: CASARGNSGNTIYF. The CDR3 DNA follows: TGTGCCAGCGCGCGCGGTAACTCTGGAAACACCATATATTTT.

V gene TRBV5-4 combines with J gene TRBJ1-2; 8 bases fit TRBD1. This CDR3 region has 15 residues. The junction had 4 bases not matched to a gene; V was cut back by 3 bases and J by 0 bases. Per germline, CDR1 SGHNT and CDR2 YYREEE (reference sequence). Written as DNA, the CDR3 is TGTGCCAGCAGCTACTGGGACAGGACTAACTATGGCTACACCTTC. This encodes CASSYWDRTNYGYTF.

The chain links TRBV30 to TRBJ1-2; D is uncertain. V was pared by 4 bases and J by 4 bases, with 19 bases between. Germline CDR1 is GTSNPN and CDR2 is SVGIG (reference sequence). The CDR3 has 15 amino acids. CDR3 sequence (DNA): TGTGCCTGGAAGGTTCGGGGAAGCGGCTTCTATGGCTACACCTTC. This sequence encodes CAWKVRGSGFYGYTF.

The chain joins TRBV14 to TRBJ1-2; D perhaps matches TRBD1 (6 bases). V lost 0 bases to trimming and J lost 4 bases, with 12 bases between them. The CDR3 runs 15 residues. Germline lookup yields CDR1 SGHDN and CDR2 FVKESK. The CDR3 DNA follows: TGTGCCAGCAGCCAAGAACGGACAGCGCGCTATGGCTACACCTTC. Translation gives CASSQERTARYGYTF.

The chain combines TRBV11-3 with TRBJ2-4, with D tentatively TRBD2 (5 bases). Per the germline V gene, CDR1 is SGHNT and CDR2 is YENEEA. This CDR3 spans 15 amino acids. The V end was cut by 1 base, the J end by 5 bases, with 12 bases between. CDR3 region: CASSLGGLNQNIQYF. The CDR3 region has the DNA TGTGCCAGCAGCTTAGGCGGGCTCAATCAAAACATTCAGTACTTC.

The chain uses TRBV6-5 and TRBJ2-7; a weak D match, TRBD2 (5 bases). V dropped 6 bases and J dropped 3 bases, with 6 bases sitting between them. This CDR3 is 11 amino acids long. CDR1 is MNHEY, CDR2 SVGAGI, per germline. Here the CDR3 DNA reads TGTGCCAGCAGACGGGACTACGAGCAGTACTTC. Residues: CASRRDYEQYF.

This clone has a count of ten or more. The chain carries TRBV7-8 and TRBJ1-5; possibly TRBD1 for D (6 bases). This CDR3 has 17 amino acids. V was cut by 6 bases and J by 0 bases, with 18 bases left in between. Germline CDR1 SGHVS, CDR2 FQNEAQ. Here the CDR3 reads CASSLSPGAASNQPQHF. In DNA form, the CDR3 reads TGTGCCAGCAGTTTATCACCAGGGGCGGCTAGCAATCAGCCCCAGCATTTT.

This clone has only one observation. The V gene is TRBV19, the J gene TRBJ2-7; tentative D call: TRBD1 (5 bases). Trimming removed 2 bases at V and 0 bases at J, with 8 bases between. The germline CDR1 and CDR2 sequences are LNHDA and SQIVND (reference sequence). There are 14 residues in the CDR3. CDR3 bases: TGTGCCAGTAGTATAACAGGAGTCTCCTACGAGCAGTACTTC. Translated, it gives CASSITGVSYEQYF.

This chain connects TRBV30 to TRBJ1-5, with 9 bases identical to TRBD1. This CDR3 is built from 14 residues. With 4 bases clipped from V and 3 bases from J, the junction kept 4 bases outside the gene matches. Germline V gene lookup returns CDR1 GTSNPN and CDR2 SVGIG (reference sequence). This CDR3 reads CAWTGQGFNQPQHF. As DNA, the CDR3 is TGTGCCTGGACCGGACAGGGGTTCAATCAGCCCCAGCATTTT.

V gene TRBV28 combines with J gene TRBJ2-7; 7 bases line up with TRBD1. The CDR3 runs to 16 residues. The trim removed 5 bases at V and 2 bases at J, leaving 12 bases unmatched. The germline V gene encodes CDR1 MDHEN and CDR2 SYDVKM. CDR3 loop: CASSPPGQAVAYEQYF. For the CDR3, the DNA is TGTGCCAGCAGTCCACCCGGACAGGCCGTTGCCTACGAGCAGTACTTC.

This clone appeared once. This chain uses TRBV25-1 with TRBJ2-1, with D unclear. Trimming pared 11 bases from V and 7 bases from J, leaving 12 bases between. Germline V gene sequence: CDR1 MGHDK, CDR2 SYGVNS. CDR3 length equals 11 residues. The CDR3 region is CAFLAGNEQFF. CDR3 coding DNA: TGTGCCTTCCTGGCCGGGAATGAGCAGTTCTTC.

This clone was seen only a few times. This chain connects TRBV5-1 to TRBJ2-7; 7 bases agree with TRBD1. V was clipped by 3 bases and J by 2 bases; unmatched bases: 5. Germline CDR1 and CDR2: SGHRS and YFSETQ. The CDR3 loop spans 14 amino acids. In DNA form, the CDR3 reads TGCGCCAGCAGCTCTAAACAGGGGACCTACGAGCAGTACTTC. The encoded protein is CASSSKQGTYEQYF. The full variable domain, its missing parts supplied by reference TRBV5-1 and TRBJ2-7, is KAGVTQTPRYLIKTRGQQVTLSCSPISGHRSVSWYQQTPGQGLQFLFEYFSETQRNKGNFPGRFSGRQFSNSRSEMNVSTLELGDSALYLCASSSKQGTYEQYFGPGTRLTVT.

The V call is TRBV11-1, the J call TRBJ2-7; D is perhaps TRBD2 (6 bases). Trimming took off 5 bases at V and 1 base at J, with 18 bases between the two ends. Germline loops: CDR1 SGHAT, CDR2 FQDESV (reference sequence). This CDR3 has 16 residues. DNA of the CDR3: TGTGCCAGCAGCCCCCGCTTTTGGGGACTTTCCTACGAGCAGTACTTC. It translates to CASSPRFWGLSYEQYF.